The present entry profiles one TCR beta chain with its context. This clonotype was picked up many times. Its antigen is unknown. The sample holds no much larger clone one base away, and base qualities are not on file. CDR3 length: 16 amino acids, cysteine to phenylalanine. Here the CDR3 DNA is all that survives: 48 bases in frame from base 1. V loses 1 base at its end and J loses 5 bases; junction bases beyond the gene matches: 7. The germline V gene (reference sequence) sets CDR1 to LGHDT and CDR2 to YNNKEL. These data belong to a study of T-cell reconstitution after alpha-beta-depleted transplantation in children listed by TCRdb under 2016. As for the study more broadly: T-cell immune reconstitution after TCRalphabeta/CD19-depleted allogeneic hematopoietic cell transplantation in children was quantitatively tracked in the study by means of TCR repertoire profiling.

The library was obtained by PCR. TCRdb records Illumina HiSeq 2500 as the sequencer. TCR library preparation used molecular barcoding, with unique molecular identifiers applied to normalize quantification of the TCRbeta repertoire. TCRdb redid the processing of the public reads, applying fastp at Q25 and MiXCR, and retained in-frame beta chains. Each record represents a unique CDR3 protein, reported with the most common genes and DNA among its rows. This sample comprises roughly 220,000 distinct CDR3 sequences, approximately 9.8% of them detected only once. The leading ten clones occupy about 4.9% of the sample.

Here the chain combines TRBV3-1 and TRBJ2-2; the central 7 bases match TRBD1. Here the sequenced sample was PBMCs from the stem cell graft donor, taken from the stem cell graft. The sequence was collected from a human donor who donated a stem cell graft to a child with SCID. The CDR3 protein is CASSQVGRGLTGELFF. The DNA is TGTGCCAGCAGCCAAGTTGGAAGGGGGCTAACCGGGGAGCTGTTTTTT.